The 32 T cell receptor beta chains in this list originate from one sample, sequenced in a study of neurological immune-mediated disorders. MiXCR was run by TCRdb on the 5' RACE reads, yielding one entry per CDR3 protein. The top ten hold about 14% of the sample, which has about 46,000 distinct CDR3 sequences, approximately 2.8% seen once. The sequenced sample was PBMCs. These receptor sequences come from a woman between 45 and 65 years old with multiple sclerosis.

This clonotype occurred many times. The V and J genes are TRBV12-3 or TRBV12-4 and TRBJ1-2, with D possibly matching TRBD1 (6 bases). V dropped 5 bases and J dropped 2 bases, with 18 bases sitting between them. The CDR3 covers 16 residues. CDR3 region: CASSPSDRSTNYGYTF. CDR3 in DNA: TGTGCCAGCAGTCCGTCCGACAGGTCTACGAACTATGGCTACACCTTC.

This clonotype was recorded at least ten times. The V and J genes are TRBV27 and TRBJ2-1, with D uncertain. The germline V and J ends were trimmed by 6 bases and 0 bases, with 12 bases remaining between them. Germline V lookup: CDR1 MNHEY, CDR2 SMNVEV (reference sequence). The CDR3 extends over 15 amino acids. The CDR3 region is CASSFWRNSYNEQFF. CDR3 DNA sequence: TGTGCCAGCAGCTTCTGGCGGAACTCCTACAATGAGCAGTTCTTC.

Many counts were recorded for this clonotype. This chain uses TRBV6-5 with TRBJ2-2; D unresolved. Looked up from germline, CDR1 is MNHEY and CDR2 is SVGAGI. The CDR3 spans 16 residues. V lost 0 bases and J 4 bases, leaving 12 bases between the germline ends. The CDR3 DNA reads as TGTGCCAGCAGTTACTCGAGGAGTCTAGGCACCGGGGAGCTGTTTTTT. It is translated as CASSYSRSLGTGELFF.

This clonotype has a count of ten or more. CDR3 bases: TGTGCCAGCCAGAGGGATCCGAACACCGGGGAGCTGTTTTTT. Protein: CASQRDPNTGELFF. The chain is built from TRBV4-2 and TRBJ2-2; possibly TRBD2 for D (5 bases). This CDR3 has 14 residues. The germline V and J ends were trimmed by 8 bases and 0 bases, with 10 bases remaining between them. CDR1 is LGHNA and CDR2 is YNFKEQ in the germline V gene.

This clonotype has at least ten counts. The chain joins TRBV7-9 to TRBJ2-6; D is uncertain. The germline V gene has CDR1 SEHNR and CDR2 FQNEAQ (reference sequence). V lost 2 bases and J 0 bases, leaving 5 bases between the germline ends. This CDR3 is built from 15 residues. The CDR3 loop is CASSLQASGANVLTF. The CDR3 region has the DNA TGTGCCAGCAGCTTACAGGCCTCTGGGGCCAACGTCCTGACTTTC.

This clonotype has at least ten counts. The chain uses TRBV20-1 and TRBJ2-7; D is possibly TRBD1 or TRBD2 (5 bases each). Germline lookup yields CDR1 DFQATT and CDR2 SNEGSKA (reference sequence). The CDR3 is 14 amino acids. Trimming took off 6 bases at V and 2 bases at J, with 17 bases between the two ends. The CDR3 reads CSAQTGTVTYEQYF. CDR3 in DNA: TGCAGTGCGCAGACCGGGACGGTAACCTACGAGCAGTACTTC.

This clonotype was counted a few times. The chain has TRBV3-1 and TRBJ2-1; D remains unclear. The germline V gene encodes CDR1 LGHDT and CDR2 YNNKEL (reference sequence). CDR3 length: 15 amino acids. The V end was cut by 8 bases, the J end by 4 bases, with 18 bases between. CDR3 in DNA: TGTGCCAGCCGGAGAGCTAGTGGGTCTTACAATGAGCAGTTCTTC. Translating gives CASRRASGSYNEQFF.

This clonotype was found many times. The chain links TRBV5-1 to TRBJ2-3; no definite D call. The germline gives CDR1 SGHRS, CDR2 YFSETQ. V dropped 4 bases and J dropped 2 bases, with 11 bases sitting between them. The CDR3 is made up of 14 amino acids. For the CDR3, the DNA is TGCGCCAGCAGCAATGGCGGAGCCACAGATACGCAGTATTTT. Translated, it gives CASSNGGATDTQYF.

This clonotype was counted ten times or more. The rearrangement uses TRBV18 and TRBJ2-4, with D possibly being TRBD1 or TRBD2 (5 bases each). Germline V gene sequence: CDR1 KGHSH, CDR2 LQKENI. V was trimmed by 2 bases and J by 7 bases, leaving 27 bases between them. The CDR3 runs to 19 residues. The CDR3 loop reads CASSPLSARRGEGWNIQYF. The DNA of the CDR3 is TGTGCCAGCTCACCATTGTCCGCCCGGCGTGGCGAGGGGTGGAACATTCAGTACTTC. Using reference TRBV18 and TRBJ2-4 for the parts outside the CDR3, the full variable domain is NAGVMQNPRHLVRRRGQEARLRCSPMKGHSHVYWYRQLPEEGLKFMVYLQKENIIDESGMPKERFSAEFPKEGPSILRIQQVVRGDSAAYFCASSPLSARRGEGWNIQYFGAGTRLSVL.

This clonotype was counted at least ten times. The chain employs TRBV5-1 and TRBJ2-7; D not certain. There are 13 residues in the CDR3. V shed 4 bases and J shed 3 bases, with 11 bases lying between them. Germline V gives CDR1 SGHRS, CDR2 YFSETQ. CDR3 protein: CASSPRADYEQYF. In nucleotides, the CDR3 is TGCGCCAGCAGCCCTCGGGCAGACTACGAGCAGTACTTC.

This clonotype was counted many times. A much larger clone differs by one base, so this may be a read error. DNA of the CDR3: TGCGCCAGCAGCCCGACGATGGAAAGTTTCTACTTC. Amino acids: CASSPTMESFYF. The chain employs TRBV5-1 and TRBJ2-5; D is ambiguous. Trimming shortened V by 4 bases and J by 14 bases, and 18 bases separated the two germline ends. The V gene's germline CDR1 is SGHRS and CDR2 YFSETQ. The CDR3 contains 12 residues.

In this sample, this clonotype turned up many times. The chain combines TRBV29-1 with TRBJ2-7; perhaps TRBD2 as D (6 bases). The CDR3 covers 14 residues. Germline assignment: CDR1 SQVTM and CDR2 ANQGSEA. The V gene lost 0 bases and the J gene lost 6 bases, with 15 bases spanning the gap. The CDR3 here is CSVEDPGLPGEQYF. The CDR3 coding sequence is TGCAGCGTTGAAGACCCGGGACTTCCAGGCGAGCAGTACTTC.

Many counts were recorded for this clonotype. The rearrangement links TRBV5-1 to TRBJ2-3, with a tentative D call TRBD1 (6 bases). The V end lost 4 bases, the J end lost 3 bases, and 15 bases lay between the germline ends. From germline, CDR1 is SGHRS and CDR2 YFSETQ. The CDR3 is made up of 15 amino acids. The CDR3 DNA is TGCGCCAGCAGCATACGACAGGATCGGACAGATACGCAGTATTTT. Translating gives CASSIRQDRTDTQYF.

This clonotype was seen at least ten times. The gene calls are TRBV7-6 and TRBJ2-1; TRBD2 matches 14 bases. Trimming removed 4 bases from V and 7 bases from J; junction bases left unmatched: 12. The CDR3 covers 18 residues. Germline CDR1 is SGHVS and CDR2 is FNYEAQ. The chain's CDR3 is CASSSGASGTSGRNEQFF. As DNA, the CDR3 is TGTGCCAGCAGCTCAGGGGCCTCCGGGACTAGCGGGAGAAATGAGCAGTTCTTC.

This clonotype appeared many times. The V and J genes are TRBV27 and TRBJ2-1; TRBD2 matches at 7 bases. Germline lookup yields CDR1 MNHEY and CDR2 SMNVEV (reference sequence). The CDR3 spans 15 residues. V was pared by 7 bases and J by 0 bases, with 6 bases of the junction left unmatched. CDR3 sequence: CASNVGGGSYNEQFF. The CDR3 DNA is TGTGCCAGCAACGTGGGGGGGGGCTCCTACAATGAGCAGTTCTTC.

This clonotype showed up many times. This sequence joins TRBV5-1 and TRBJ2-4; tentative D call: TRBD2 (5 bases). Germline CDR1 SGHRS, CDR2 YFSETQ. The V gene lost 0 bases and the J gene lost 7 bases, with 14 bases spanning the gap. The length of the CDR3 is 15 residues. CDR3 nucleotide sequence: TGCGCCAGCAGCTTGGGTGATAGGGAGATCAACATTCAGTACTTC. Translating it yields CASSLGDREINIQYF.

This clonotype was seen ten or more times. The rearrangement joins TRBV3-1 to TRBJ1-2; TRBD1 agrees at 9 bases. CDR1 is LGHDT and CDR2 is YNNKEL in the germline V gene (reference sequence). The V and J ends lost 3 bases and 6 bases, in that order; junction bases with no gene match: 5. The CDR3 runs 14 residues. The CDR3 nucleotides read TGTGCCAGCAGCCAGTACAGGGGGCGCGATGGCTACACCTTC. This encodes CASSQYRGRDGYTF.

In this sample, this clonotype turned up many times. This chain uses TRBV7-2 with TRBJ1-2; D unclear. From germline, CDR1 is SGHTA and CDR2 FQGNSA. This CDR3 spans 12 amino acids. Trimming shortened V by 3 bases and J by 4 bases, and 6 bases separated the two germline ends. CDR3 amino acids: CASSFPLYGYTF. In DNA, the CDR3 is TGTGCCAGCAGCTTCCCGCTCTATGGCTACACCTTC.

This clonotype has at least ten counts. The chain links TRBV7-9 to TRBJ1-5, with TRBD1 matching over 7 bases. After removal of 3 bases from V and 2 bases from J, the junction contained 1 base not matched to a gene. The CDR3 is 14 amino acids. Germline V gene data show CDR1 as SEHNR and CDR2 as FQNEAQ (reference sequence). CDR3 sequence reads: CASSFGQGNQPQHF. In DNA form, the CDR3 reads TGTGCCAGCAGCTTCGGACAGGGCAATCAGCCCCAGCATTTT.

This clonotype was recorded at least ten times. The V call is TRBV5-1, the J call TRBJ2-7; D is unresolved. Trimming cost V 1 base and J 0 bases, with 8 bases left between them. The germline V gene has CDR1 SGHRS and CDR2 YFSETQ. The CDR3 length is 14 residues. The CDR3 spells CASSLLGGSYEQYF. CDR3 DNA sequence: TGCGCCAGCAGCTTGCTCGGCGGCTCCTACGAGCAGTACTTC.

V and J are TRBV2 and TRBJ2-2, with D possibly TRBD1 on 6 matching bases. Trimming pared 5 bases from V and 3 bases from J, leaving 10 bases between. From germline, CDR1 is SNHLY and CDR2 FYNNEI. The CDR3 has 14 amino acids. The CDR3 DNA reads as TGTGCCAGCAGTAATGGACAGTACACCGGGGAGCTGTTTTTT. This gives the protein CASSNGQYTGELFF.

This clonotype was seen at least ten times. The chain recombines TRBV6-6 with TRBJ2-2; D is unclear. Germline V gives CDR1 MNHNY, CDR2 SVGAGI (reference sequence). Trimming pared 5 bases from V and 5 bases from J, leaving 9 bases between. The CDR3 runs 13 residues. CDR3 region: CASSDLGTGELFF. The CDR3 coding sequence is TGTGCCAGCAGTGACCTCGGTACCGGGGAGCTGTTTTTT.

This clonotype has at least ten counts. The chain carries TRBV5-6 and TRBJ2-5; D is uncertain. The CDR3 has 18 amino acids. The germline V and J ends were trimmed by 0 bases and 1 base, with 19 bases remaining between them. Germline CDR1 and CDR2: SGHDT and YYEEEE. The CDR3 DNA is TGTGCCAGCAGCTTGGCCCCCTTCCGTGAGGCTTTCCAAGAGACCCAGTACTTC. This sequence encodes CASSLAPFREAFQETQYF.

This clonotype was picked up many times. V gene TRBV5-1 combines with J gene TRBJ2-7; 14 nucleotides match TRBD2. The CDR3 has 17 residues. Germline loops: CDR1 SGHRS, CDR2 YFSETQ. The V segment lost 1 base and the J segment 6 bases; nucleotides outside the gene matches: 9. CDR3 in DNA: TGCGCCAGCAGCTTGCCGGGACTAGCGGGAGAAAAGATCGAGCAGTACTTC. Translating gives CASSLPGLAGEKIEQYF.

This clonotype was seen many times. V usage is TRBV12-3 or TRBV12-4 and J usage is TRBJ1-1; D may be TRBD1 (6 bases). V was pared by 7 bases and J by 6 bases, with 15 bases between. The CDR3 totals 13 residues. CDR3 sequence (DNA): TGTGCCAGCACCCAACAGGGACGGGCTGAAGCTTTCTTT. It specifies CASTQQGRAEAFF.

Many counts were recorded for this clonotype. The chain recombines TRBV6-6 with TRBJ1-5, with 8 positions matching TRBD1. The CDR3 has 15 residues. The V and J ends lost 2 bases and 6 bases, in that order; junction bases with no gene match: 6. Germline V gene data show CDR1 as MNHNY and CDR2 as SVGAGI (reference sequence). The chain's CDR3 is CASSYGQGLSQPQHF. In DNA, the CDR3 is TGTGCCAGCAGTTACGGACAGGGATTGAGTCAGCCCCAGCATTTT.

This clonotype was counted ten times or more. The chain has TRBV2 and TRBJ2-5; D is unresolved. Looked up from germline, CDR1 is SNHLY and CDR2 is FYNNEI. V gave up 7 bases and J gave up 5 bases, with 14 bases separating them. The CDR3 contains 13 residues. CDR3 sequence: CASTYSVRETQYF. The DNA for the CDR3 is TGTGCCAGCACCTACAGTGTGCGCGAGACCCAGTACTTC.

This clonotype was recorded at least ten times. V and J are TRBV7-2 and TRBJ1-1; possibly TRBD1 for D (6 bases). CDR1 and CDR2 (germline): SGHTA, FQGNSA. V gave up 0 bases and J gave up 8 bases, with 10 bases separating them. This CDR3 region has 13 residues. CDR3 loop: CASSLAKGTEAFF. DNA for the CDR3: TGTGCCAGCAGCTTAGCGAAAGGGACAGAAGCTTTCTTT.

This clonotype was picked up many times. DNA of the CDR3: TGTGCCAGCAGTAATCTAGCGGGAGGGCGAGAGACCCAGTACTTC. Protein product: CASSNLAGGRETQYF. V usage is TRBV6-5 and J usage is TRBJ2-5; 12 bases agree with TRBD2. The CDR3 spans 15 residues. V shed 5 bases and J 4 bases; nucleotides not matched to a gene: 5. Germline V gene sequence: CDR1 MNHEY, CDR2 SVGAGI.

This clonotype was picked up many times. The chain is built from TRBV7-2 and TRBJ1-3; unclear D gene. The V gene lost 1 base and the J gene lost 0 bases, with 10 bases spanning the gap. The germline CDR1 and CDR2 sequences are SGHTA and FQGNSA. The CDR3 covers 16 residues. The CDR3 reads CASSLEAAVSGNTIYF. CDR3 coding DNA: TGTGCCAGCAGCTTAGAAGCAGCCGTCTCTGGAAACACCATATATTTT. The full variable domain, its missing parts supplied by reference TRBV7-2 and TRBJ1-3, is GAGVSQSPSNKVTEKGKDVELRCDPISGHTALYWYRQSLGQGLEFLIYFQGNSAPDKSGLPSDRFSAERTGGSVSTLTIQRTQQEDSAVYLCASSLEAAVSGNTIYFGEGSWLTVV.

This clonotype came up many times. This chain uses TRBV12-3 or TRBV12-4 with TRBJ2-3; D unresolved. V lost 3 bases and J 6 bases, leaving 16 bases between the germline ends. The CDR3 spans 15 residues. The CDR3 DNA follows: TGTGCCAGCAGTTTTGGAGCCCCGAGGCCGGATACGCAGTATTTT. Translation: CASSFGAPRPDTQYF.

In this sample, this clonotype turned up many times. The rearrangement joins TRBV12-3 or TRBV12-4 to TRBJ1-6; 9 bases align to TRBD1. There are 17 residues in the CDR3. V lost 6 bases, J lost 0 bases, and 6 bases stayed unmatched. The CDR3 here is CASSAGTGYSYNSPLHF. The CDR3 nucleotides read TGTGCCAGCAGCGCCGGGACAGGGTACTCCTATAATTCACCCCTCCACTTT.